These T cell receptor beta chains were read from a single sample in a study of blood T cell repertoires in COVID-19. The method was immunoSEQ multiplex PCR; TCRdb's version includes in-frame clones alone and lacks a portion of them. Here the sample spans about 140,000 clones, approximately 88% being singletons. The sample comprised peripheral blood. The receptor set was obtained from a man aged 55-75 years with active or convalescent COVID-19. Each CDR3 is given with its conserved first and last residue. The order of the fields is D gene, V gene, J gene, clone size, CDR3 protein, CDR3 DNA. D genes are given only for firm matches. Rows may omit the clone size; those that give it use once, few, many or a size class.

d_gene: TRBD1
v_gene: TRBV27
j_gene: TRBJ2-5
abundance: once
CDR3aa: CASRLTGVIWETQYF
CDR3nt: TGTGCCAGCAGGCTTACAGGGGTCATCTGGGAGACCCAGTACTTC

d_gene: TRBD2
v_gene: TRBV9
j_gene: TRBJ2-1
abundance: NA
CDR3aa: CASSVATSGSGEQFF
CDR3nt: TGTGCCAGCAGCGTAGCGACTAGCGGGAGCGGTGAGCAGTTCTTC

d_gene: TRBD1
v_gene: TRBV12-5
j_gene: TRBJ1-2
abundance: NA
CDR3aa: CASGNRGLSYGYTF
CDR3nt: TGTGCTAGTGGCAACAGGGGCCTTTCCTATGGCTACACCTTC

d_gene: NA
v_gene: TRBV4-3
j_gene: TRBJ1-6
abundance: NA
CDR3aa: CASSQDLGLGNSPLHF
CDR3nt: TGCGCCAGCAGCCAAGATTTGGGACTAGGTAATTCACCCCTCCACTTT

d_gene: NA
v_gene: TRBV20-1
j_gene: TRBJ1-1
abundance: NA
CDR3aa: CSASKVRVTEAFF
CDR3nt: TGCAGTGCTAGTAAGGTCAGGGTTACTGAAGCTTTCTTT

d_gene: NA
v_gene: TRBV2
j_gene: TRBJ1-5
abundance: NA
CDR3aa: CASSVHRVGQPQHF
CDR3nt: TGTGCCAGCAGTGTCCACAGGGTGGGTCAGCCCCAGCATTTT

d_gene: NA
v_gene: TRBV28
j_gene: TRBJ1-2
abundance: NA
CDR3aa: CASSSFSGGSNYGYTF
CDR3nt: TGTGCCAGCAGTTCCTTCTCGGGGGGATCTAACTATGGCTACACCTTC

d_gene: TRBD1
v_gene: TRBV19
j_gene: TRBJ1-1
abundance: few
CDR3aa: CASSKEGAISEAFF
CDR3nt: TGTGCCAGTAGTAAAGAGGGGGCGATATCTGAAGCTTTCTTT

d_gene: TRBD1
v_gene: TRBV20-1
j_gene: TRBJ1-5
abundance: NA
CDR3aa: CSASMPKPGDRRGTGPQHF
CDR3nt: TGCAGTGCTAGTATGCCTAAGCCTGGGGATAGGAGGGGGACAGGACCCCAGCATTTT

d_gene: NA
v_gene: TRBV5-4
j_gene: TRBJ2-1
abundance: once
CDR3aa: CASRAGLTNEQFF
CDR3nt: TGTGCCAGCAGGGCTGGACTTACCAATGAGCAGTTCTTC

d_gene: NA
v_gene: TRBV18
j_gene: TRBJ1-1
abundance: NA
CDR3aa: CASSPGTSTEAFF
CDR3nt: TGTGCCAGCTCACCCGGGACATCCACTGAAGCTTTCTTT

d_gene: TRBD1
v_gene: TRBV5-6
j_gene: TRBJ2-7
abundance: NA
CDR3aa: CASSLGRGEQYF
CDR3nt: TGTGCCAGCAGCTTGGGCAGGGGGGAGCAGTACTTC

d_gene: TRBD1
v_gene: TRBV19
j_gene: TRBJ1-5
abundance: NA
CDR3aa: CASSIIGQGVGQPQHF
CDR3nt: TGTGCCAGTAGTATAATCGGACAGGGGGTGGGTCAGCCCCAGCATTTT

d_gene: TRBD2
v_gene: TRBV9
j_gene: TRBJ2-2
abundance: NA
CDR3aa: CASMGRGLAHTPGELFF
CDR3nt: TGTGCCAGCATGGGTCGGGGACTAGCCCATACCCCCGGGGAGCTGTTTTTT

d_gene: TRBD1
v_gene: TRBV7-2
j_gene: TRBJ2-7
abundance: NA
CDR3aa: CATSSDQGAYEQYF
CDR3nt: TGTGCCACCTCGTCGGATCAGGGGGCCTACGAGCAGTACTTC

d_gene: NA
v_gene: TRBV11-2
j_gene: TRBJ2-1
abundance: NA
CDR3aa: CASSYGGTEQFF
CDR3nt: TGTGCCAGCAGCTATGGTGGGACAGAGCAGTTCTTC

d_gene: NA
v_gene: TRBV27
j_gene: TRBJ2-3
abundance: NA
CDR3aa: CASRRQLTSTDTQYF
CDR3nt: TGTGCCAGCCGCAGACAGCTTACTAGCACAGATACGCAGTATTTT

d_gene: NA
v_gene: TRBV19
j_gene: TRBJ1-1
abundance: few
CDR3aa: CASSIDGRATEAFF
CDR3nt: TGTGCCAGTAGTATAGACGGCAGGGCGACTGAAGCTTTCTTT

d_gene: TRBD1
v_gene: TRBV4-1
j_gene: TRBJ2-6
abundance: NA
CDR3aa: CASSQEGTGRSGANVLTF
CDR3nt: TGCGCCAGCAGCCAAGAGGGGACAGGGAGATCTGGGGCCAACGTCCTGACTTTC

d_gene: TRBD2
v_gene: TRBV15
j_gene: TRBJ2-1
abundance: NA
CDR3aa: CATSSGGLAGNNEQFF
CDR3nt: TGTGCCACCAGCTCTGGGGGGCTAGCGGGTAACAATGAGCAGTTCTTC

d_gene: TRBD1
v_gene: TRBV28
j_gene: TRBJ2-3
abundance: NA
CDR3aa: CASSHPQGATTDTQYF
CDR3nt: TGTGCCAGCAGTCACCCCCAGGGGGCCACCACAGATACGCAGTATTTT

d_gene: NA
v_gene: TRBV28
j_gene: TRBJ1-2
abundance: NA
CDR3aa: CASSPRRGSYGYTF
CDR3nt: TGTGCCAGCAGTCCCCGCCGGGGGTCCTATGGCTACACCTTC

d_gene: NA
v_gene: TRBV24-1
j_gene: TRBJ2-3
abundance: NA
CDR3aa: CATSDFHFTDTQYF
CDR3nt: TGTGCCACCAGTGATTTCCACTTCACAGATACGCAGTATTTT

d_gene: NA
v_gene: TRBV9
j_gene: TRBJ1-2
abundance: NA
CDR3aa: CASSPVGGYYGYTF
CDR3nt: TGTGCCAGCAGCCCAGTCGGGGGTTACTATGGCTACACCTTC

d_gene: TRBD2
v_gene: TRBV6-6
j_gene: TRBJ2-7
abundance: NA
CDR3aa: CASSRSTGLAGSSSSYEQYF
CDR3nt: TGTGCCAGCAGCAGAAGCACGGGACTAGCGGGAAGTTCTAGCTCCTACGAGCAGTACTTC

d_gene: TRBD2
v_gene: TRBV10-3
j_gene: TRBJ2-3
abundance: NA
CDR3aa: CAISESVLAGLEDTQYF
CDR3nt: TGTGCCATCAGTGAGTCGGTTCTAGCGGGATTGGAGGATACGCAGTATTTT

d_gene: TRBD1
v_gene: TRBV9
j_gene: TRBJ1-2
abundance: NA
CDR3aa: CASSGTGNYGYTF
CDR3nt: TGTGCCAGCAGCGGGACAGGCAACTATGGCTACACCTTC

d_gene: TRBD1
v_gene: TRBV24-1
j_gene: TRBJ2-3
abundance: NA
CDR3aa: CATSDRDRGATDTQYF
CDR3nt: TGTGCCACCAGTGACAGGGACAGGGGAGCAACAGATACGCAGTATTTT

d_gene: TRBD1
v_gene: TRBV11-2
j_gene: TRBJ2-5
abundance: NA
CDR3aa: CASSLPWNRGVARETQYF
CDR3nt: TGTGCCAGCAGCTTACCTTGGAACAGGGGGGTGGCTAGAGAGACCCAGTACTTC

d_gene: NA
v_gene: TRBV27
j_gene: TRBJ2-1
abundance: NA
CDR3aa: CASLSGSFNEQFF
CDR3nt: TGTGCCAGCCTCTCGGGATCCTTCAATGAGCAGTTCTTC

d_gene: NA
v_gene: TRBV7-9
j_gene: TRBJ2-3
abundance: few
CDR3aa: CASSFPPDSSRDTQYF
CDR3nt: TGTGCCAGCAGTTTTCCACCGGACAGCAGTCGGGATACGCAGTATTTT

d_gene: TRBD2
v_gene: TRBV20-1
j_gene: TRBJ2-5
abundance: NA
CDR3aa: CSASSGRSNVETQYF
CDR3nt: TGCAGTGCTAGTAGCGGGAGATCTAACGTAGAGACCCAGTACTTC

d_gene: NA
v_gene: TRBV3-1/TRBV3-2
j_gene: TRBJ2-3
abundance: NA
CDR3aa: CASSQREGTDTQYF
CDR3nt: TGTGCCAGCAGCCAACGTGAGGGCACAGATACGCAGTATTTT

d_gene: TRBD2
v_gene: TRBV18
j_gene: TRBJ2-6
abundance: NA
CDR3aa: CASSSRTSGNSGANVLTF
CDR3nt: TGTGCCAGCTCATCAAGGACTAGCGGAAACTCTGGGGCCAACGTCCTGACTTTC

d_gene: TRBD2
v_gene: TRBV2
j_gene: TRBJ2-5
abundance: once
CDR3aa: CASSGPSSGRKKETQYF
CDR3nt: TGTGCCAGCAGTGGCCCTTCTAGCGGGAGGAAGAAAGAGACCCAGTACTTC

d_gene: TRBD1
v_gene: TRBV4-3
j_gene: TRBJ2-2
abundance: NA
CDR3aa: CASSRRDREAGELFF
CDR3nt: TGCGCCAGCAGCCGAAGGGACAGGGAGGCCGGGGAGCTGTTTTTT

d_gene: TRBD2
v_gene: TRBV7-2
j_gene: TRBJ2-4
abundance: NA
CDR3aa: CASSFNSAGWGNIQYF
CDR3nt: TGTGCCAGCAGCTTCAACTCAGCGGGGTGGGGAAACATTCAGTACTTC

d_gene: NA
v_gene: TRBV7-9
j_gene: TRBJ2-3
abundance: NA
CDR3aa: CASSFALAPTDTQYF
CDR3nt: TGTGCCAGCAGCTTTGCGCTAGCGCCCACAGATACGCAGTATTTT

d_gene: NA
v_gene: TRBV9
j_gene: TRBJ2-1
abundance: once
CDR3aa: CASSVVSGSSYNEQFF
CDR3nt: TGTGCCAGCAGCGTAGTCAGCGGTAGCTCCTACAATGAGCAGTTCTTC

d_gene: TRBD2
v_gene: TRBV4-3
j_gene: TRBJ2-3
abundance: NA
CDR3aa: CASSQGGTGTSGSTDTQYF
CDR3nt: TGCGCCAGCAGCCAAGGGGGGACAGGGACTAGCGGGAGCACAGATACGCAGTATTTT

d_gene: TRBD2
v_gene: TRBV12-3/TRBV12-4
j_gene: TRBJ2-2
abundance: NA
CDR3aa: CASSSRGAGELFF
CDR3nt: TGTGCCAGCAGTTCCCGGGGGGCCGGGGAGCTGTTTTTT

d_gene: NA
v_gene: TRBV6-2/TRBV6-3
j_gene: TRBJ2-7
abundance: NA
CDR3aa: CASSSGTASYEQYF
CDR3nt: TGTGCCAGCAGTTCCGGGACTGCCTCCTACGAGCAGTACTTC

d_gene: TRBD1
v_gene: TRBV9
j_gene: TRBJ2-7
abundance: NA
CDR3aa: CASSVEQGVSYEQYF
CDR3nt: TGTGCCAGCAGCGTAGAACAGGGGGTGTCCTACGAGCAGTACTTC

d_gene: TRBD2
v_gene: TRBV2
j_gene: TRBJ2-1
abundance: NA
CDR3aa: CASGRETNNEQFF
CDR3nt: TGTGCCAGCGGGCGGGAGACTAACAATGAGCAGTTCTTC

d_gene: NA
v_gene: TRBV19
j_gene: TRBJ2-1
abundance: NA
CDR3aa: CASSIIGTNYNEQFF
CDR3nt: TGTGCCAGTAGTATTATCGGGACAAACTACAATGAGCAGTTCTTC

d_gene: TRBD1
v_gene: TRBV6-6
j_gene: TRBJ2-2
abundance: NA
CDR3aa: CASSPDRDTGELFF
CDR3nt: TGTGCCAGCAGCCCGGACAGGGACACCGGGGAGCTGTTTTTT

d_gene: NA
v_gene: TRBV18
j_gene: TRBJ1-5
abundance: NA
CDR3aa: CASSQRGVRGQPQHF
CDR3nt: TGTGCCAGCTCACAGCGCGGGGTTAGAGGTCAGCCCCAGCATTTT

d_gene: TRBD2
v_gene: TRBV28
j_gene: TRBJ2-1
abundance: NA
CDR3aa: CASRGTSGREGNEQFF
CDR3nt: TGTGCCAGCAGAGGGACTAGCGGGAGGGAGGGCAATGAGCAGTTCTTC